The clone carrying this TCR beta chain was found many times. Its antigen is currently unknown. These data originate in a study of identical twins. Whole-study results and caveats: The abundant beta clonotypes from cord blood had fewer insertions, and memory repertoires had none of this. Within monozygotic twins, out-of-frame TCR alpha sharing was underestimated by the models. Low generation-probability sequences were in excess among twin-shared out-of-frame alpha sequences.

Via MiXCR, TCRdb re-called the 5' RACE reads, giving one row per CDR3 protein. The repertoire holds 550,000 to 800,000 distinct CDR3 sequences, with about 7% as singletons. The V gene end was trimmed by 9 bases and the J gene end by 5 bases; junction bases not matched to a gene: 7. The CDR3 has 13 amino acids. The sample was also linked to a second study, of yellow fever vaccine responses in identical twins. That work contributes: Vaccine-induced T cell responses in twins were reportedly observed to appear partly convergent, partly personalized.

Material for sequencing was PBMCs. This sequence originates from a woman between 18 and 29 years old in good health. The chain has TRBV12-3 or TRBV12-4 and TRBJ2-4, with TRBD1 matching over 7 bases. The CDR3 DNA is TGTGCCAGGAGCCCCGGACAGGAAAACATTCAGTACTTC. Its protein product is CARSPGQENIQYF.